This is a list of T cell receptor beta chains from one sample in a study of cytomegalovirus exposure and HLA in healthy donors. The method was immunoSEQ multiplex PCR; TCRdb's version includes in-frame clones alone and lacks a portion of them. The data contain 90,000 to 100,000 clones, 69% of them singletons. Source material: PBMCs. Every receptor here comes from a female donor in good health and CMV-seronegative. The CDR3 runs from the conserved cysteine through the conserved F or W. A D gene is named only where the DNA matches it firmly. Clone size appears in some rows only: once, few, many, or a class for an expanded clone.

abundance	v_gene	j_gene	d_gene	CDR3aa	CDR3nt
NA	TRBV6-1	TRBJ2-5	TRBD2	CASSEAGTSGRETQYF	TGTGCCAGCAGTGAAGCCGGGACTAGCGGGAGAGAGACCCAGTACTTC
NA	TRBV4-3	TRBJ2-1	NA	CASSQTIPTATSYNEQFF	TGCGCCAGCAGCCAAACGATCCCGACTGCCACCTCCTACAATGAGCAGTTCTTC
NA	TRBV5-6	TRBJ2-5	TRBD2	CASSLVLRGVETQYF	TGTGCCAGCAGCTTGGTGTTGCGGGGGGTGGAGACCCAGTACTTC
NA	TRBV4-1	TRBJ1-4	NA	CASSQRQESEKLFF	TGCGCCAGCAGCCAGCGACAGGAGAGTGAAAAACTGTTTTTT
NA	TRBV11-2	TRBJ2-3	NA	CASSYRTLSTDTQYF	TGTGCCAGCAGTTACAGGACACTCAGCACAGATACGCAGTATTTT
few	TRBV28	TRBJ1-4	NA	CASSEREKLFF	TGTGCCAGCAGTGAGAGAGAAAAACTGTTTTTT
NA	TRBV7-9	TRBJ2-7	TRBD1	CASSLGQGARYEQYF	TGTGCCAGCAGCTTAGGCCAGGGGGCGCGGTACGAGCAGTACTTC
NA	TRBV10-2	TRBJ1-2	NA	CASKNGYGYTF	TGCGCCAGCAAAAACGGCTATGGCTACACCTTC
few	TRBV28	TRBJ1-2	NA	CASSSGHPYYGYTF	TGTGCCAGCAGTTCTGGGCACCCATACTATGGCTACACCTTC
NA	TRBV7-2	TRBJ2-7	TRBD1	CASSRRDREGEQYF	TGTGCCAGCAGTCGAAGGGACAGGGAGGGCGAGCAGTACTTC
NA	TRBV6-1	TRBJ1-1	TRBD1	CASIQGGSNTEAFF	TGTGCCAGCATTCAAGGGGGCTCGAACACTGAAGCTTTCTTT
once	TRBV7-9	TRBJ2-7	TRBD2	CASSSLAGPLYEQYF	TGTGCCAGCAGCTCCTTAGCGGGCCCTCTCTACGAGCAGTACTTC
NA	TRBV28	TRBJ2-1	NA	CASTQERNEQFF	TGTGCCAGCACCCAAGAGCGCAATGAGCAGTTCTTC
NA	TRBV27	TRBJ1-1	TRBD1	CASSRGTVNTEAFF	TGTGCCAGCAGCCGAGGGACAGTAAACACTGAAGCTTTCTTT
NA	TRBV5-1	TRBJ2-1	TRBD2	CASSLMLAGDALFF	TGCGCCAGCAGCTTGATGCTAGCGGGAGACGCTCTGTTCTTC
few	TRBV7-2	TRBJ2-1	TRBD2	CASSSRLAGANEQFF	TGTGCCAGCAGCTCTCGACTAGCGGGGGCCAATGAGCAGTTCTTC
NA	TRBV30	TRBJ2-1	NA	CAWSADNEQFF	TGTGCCTGGAGTGCTGACAATGAGCAGTTCTTC
NA	TRBV2	TRBJ2-2	TRBD1	CAIRQGAAGELFF	TGTGCCATCCGACAGGGGGCAGCCGGGGAGCTGTTTTTT
NA	TRBV10-2	TRBJ2-7	TRBD2	CASSESGILSGDYEQYF	TGCGCCAGCAGTGAGTCGGGTATACTTAGCGGGGACTACGAGCAGTACTTC
NA	TRBV5-6	TRBJ2-1	TRBD2	CASSLTSVEQFF	TGTGCCAGCAGCTTAACTAGCGTTGAGCAGTTCTTC
NA	TRBV18	TRBJ2-1	NA	CASSPPLPDNEQFF	TGTGCCAGCTCACCACCGCTGCCGGACAATGAGCAGTTCTTC
NA	TRBV25-1	TRBJ1-2	NA	CASSDRGDATF	TGTGCCAGCAGTGATCGGGGAGACGCCACCTTC
NA	TRBV7-2	TRBJ2-5	TRBD1	CASSLQTGVGQTQYF	TGTGCCAGCAGCCTCCAGACAGGGGTGGGTCAGACCCAGTACTTC
few	TRBV27	TRBJ2-7	TRBD1	CASSLAHPSPYRDRGRVSLYEQYF	TGTGCCAGCAGTTTGGCTCACCCATCCCCCTATCGGGACAGGGGGAGAGTGTCGCTCTACGAGCAGTACTTC
NA	TRBV6-1	TRBJ1-1	NA	CASSLRQTTTEAFF	TGTGCCAGCAGTCTTCGACAGACAACGACTGAAGCTTTCTTT
few	TRBV7-2	TRBJ1-2	NA	CASSYSGRGTPYGYTF	TGTGCCAGCAGCTACTCGGGACGCGGGACCCCCTATGGCTACACCTTC
NA	TRBV25-1	TRBJ1-1	NA	CASKPRGSVDTEAFF	TGTGCCAGCAAACCTAGGGGTTCTGTGGACACTGAAGCTTTCTTT
NA	TRBV9	TRBJ1-2	NA	CASSVDSAYGYTF	TGTGCCAGCAGCGTAGACAGTGCCTATGGCTACACCTTC
NA	TRBV30	TRBJ2-7	NA	CACKRALRSYEQYF	TGTGCCTGTAAGAGGGCTCTTAGGAGCTACGAGCAGTACTTC
few	TRBV5-1	TRBJ2-7	TRBD2	CASRGSGGAPSYEQYF	TGCGCCAGCAGAGGGTCGGGGGGGGCTCCCTCCTACGAGCAGTACTTC
NA	TRBV5-6	TRBJ2-3	TRBD2	CASSSRLAGVGHTQYF	TGTGCCAGCAGCTCCCGACTAGCGGGGGTTGGGCACACGCAGTATTTT
NA	TRBV5-1	TRBJ2-3	TRBD2	CASSLGLAADTQYF	TGCGCCAGCAGCTTGGGACTAGCGGCAGATACGCAGTATTTT
NA	TRBV9	TRBJ1-2	TRBD1	CASSVGDRGAGGYTF	TGTGCCAGCAGCGTAGGAGACAGGGGCGCAGGGGGCTACACCTTC
NA	TRBV7-9	TRBJ2-7	NA	CASSLSYVRSSYEQYF	TGTGCCAGCAGCTTAAGCTACGTAAGGAGCTCCTACGAGCAGTACTTC
few	TRBV7-2	TRBJ2-2	TRBD2	CASSLALAGRAGELFF	TGTGCCAGCAGCTTAGCTCTAGCGGGGAGGGCAGGGGAGCTGTTTTTT
medium-sized	TRBV19	TRBJ2-7	NA	CASSMGGAYEQYF	TGTGCCAGTAGTATGGGAGGCGCCTACGAGCAGTACTTC
NA	TRBV2	TRBJ1-1	NA	CASSNLGGGNTEAFF	TGTGCCAGCAGCAACCTCGGGGGGGGGAACACTGAAGCTTTCTTT
NA	TRBV10-2	TRBJ1-2	NA	CASSEAGAVSRGYTF	TGCGCCAGCAGTGAGGCCGGAGCGGTCTCTAGGGGCTACACCTTC
NA	TRBV9	TRBJ2-1	NA	CASSVGGSGSYNEQFF	TGTGCCAGCAGCGTAGGTGGGTCGGGCTCCTACAATGAGCAGTTCTTC
few	TRBV7-2	TRBJ1-6	NA	CASRRDGGPLHF	TGTGCCAGCAGGAGGGACGGGGGACCCCTCCACTTT
NA	TRBV6-8	TRBJ2-1	TRBD2	CASSASGGYNEQFF	TGTGCCAGCAGTGCTAGCGGGGGGTACAATGAGCAGTTCTTC
few	TRBV7-9	TRBJ1-4	TRBD1	CASSLGVTGVEKLFF	TGTGCCAGCAGCTTAGGTGTGACAGGGGTCGAAAAACTGTTTTTT
NA	TRBV4-3	TRBJ2-2	TRBD2	CASSQDLLAGDNTGELFF	TGCGCCAGCAGCCAAGATCTACTAGCGGGGGATAACACCGGGGAGCTGTTTTTT
NA	TRBV7-2	TRBJ1-3	NA	CASSLYLRASSGNTIYF	TGTGCCAGCAGCTTATATCTCAGGGCTAGCTCTGGAAACACCATATATTTT
once	TRBV6-1	TRBJ2-5	TRBD1	CASKPFRQGGETQYF	TGTGCCAGCAAGCCATTCCGACAGGGTGGAGAGACCCAGTACTTC
NA	TRBV5-6	TRBJ1-1	NA	CASSVYIRGAEAFF	TGTGCCAGCAGCGTTTATATCAGGGGCGCTGAAGCTTTCTTT
few	TRBV29-1	TRBJ1-1	NA	CSVRRAGNMNTEAFF	TGCAGCGTTCGTCGGGCAGGGAACATGAACACTGAAGCTTTCTTT
once	TRBV7-8	TRBJ2-7	TRBD2	CASSQAGVEQYF	TGTGCCAGCAGCCAAGCGGGAGTTGAGCAGTACTTC
NA	TRBV28	TRBJ2-7	NA	CASSWASYEQYF	TGTGCCAGCAGTTGGGCCTCTTACGAGCAGTACTTC
NA	TRBV9	TRBJ1-1	NA	CASSASNTEAFF	TGTGCCAGCAGCGCGAGCAACACTGAAGCTTTCTTT
NA	TRBV30	TRBJ2-7	NA	CAWSQSYEQYF	TGTGCCTGGTCACAATCCTACGAGCAGTACTTC